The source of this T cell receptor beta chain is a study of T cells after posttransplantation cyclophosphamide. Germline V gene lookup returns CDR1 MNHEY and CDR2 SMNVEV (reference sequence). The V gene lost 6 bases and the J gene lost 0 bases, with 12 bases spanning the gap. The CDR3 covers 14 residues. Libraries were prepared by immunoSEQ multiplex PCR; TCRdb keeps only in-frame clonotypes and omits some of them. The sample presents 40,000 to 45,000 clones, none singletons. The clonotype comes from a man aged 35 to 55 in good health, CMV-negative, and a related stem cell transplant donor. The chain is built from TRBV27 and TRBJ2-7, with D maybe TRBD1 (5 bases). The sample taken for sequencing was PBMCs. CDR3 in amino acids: CASRDRQSSYEQYF. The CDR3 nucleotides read TGTGCCAGCAGAGACCGACAGAGCTCCTACGAGCAGTACTTC.